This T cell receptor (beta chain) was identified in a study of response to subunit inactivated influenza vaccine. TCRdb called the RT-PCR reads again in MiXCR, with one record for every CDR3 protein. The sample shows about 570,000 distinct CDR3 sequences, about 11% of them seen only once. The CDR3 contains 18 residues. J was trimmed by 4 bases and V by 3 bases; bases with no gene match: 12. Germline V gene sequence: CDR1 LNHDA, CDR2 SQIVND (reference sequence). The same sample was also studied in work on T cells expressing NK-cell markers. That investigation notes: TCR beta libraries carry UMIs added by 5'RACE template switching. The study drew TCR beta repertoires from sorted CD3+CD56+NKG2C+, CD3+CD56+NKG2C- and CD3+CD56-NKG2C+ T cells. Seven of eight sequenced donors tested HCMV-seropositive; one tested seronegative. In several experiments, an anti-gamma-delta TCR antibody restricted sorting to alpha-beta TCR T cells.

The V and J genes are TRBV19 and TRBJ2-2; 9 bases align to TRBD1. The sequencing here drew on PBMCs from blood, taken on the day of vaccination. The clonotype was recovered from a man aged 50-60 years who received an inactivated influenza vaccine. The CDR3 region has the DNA TGTGCCAGTAGTATTCGGGGAGACGGACAGGGGAGCACCGGGGAGCTGTTTTTT. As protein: CASSIRGDGQGSTGELFF. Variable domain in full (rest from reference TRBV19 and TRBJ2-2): DGGITQSPKYLFRKEGQNVTLSCEQNLNHDAMYWYRQDPGQGLRLIYYSQIVNDFQKGDIAEGYSVSREKKESFPLTVTSAQKNPTAFYLCASSIRGDGQGSTGELFFGEGSRLTVL.